The 23 T cell receptor beta chains below come from one sample, sequenced in a study of T cell changes during pregnancy in multiple sclerosis. Using immunoSEQ multiplex PCR, the repertoire was profiled, and TCRdb retains in-frame clones only, with some absent. The sample lists roughly 30,000 clones, 85% to 90% occurring once. Sequencing used CD8+ T cells from peripheral blood mononuclear cells, obtained after pregnancy. All receptors derive from a female donor with multiple sclerosis, enrolled in a pregnancy study.

This chain joins TRBV6-1 and TRBJ2-7; 7 positions agree with TRBD2. The length of the CDR3 is 11 residues. Per the germline V gene, CDR1 is MNHNS and CDR2 is SASEGT. Unmatched junction bases numbered 2, after V lost 6 bases and J lost 6 bases. CDR3 loop: CASSPGGEQYF. The CDR3 DNA is TGTGCCAGCAGCCCGGGAGGCGAGCAGTACTTC.

The chain uses TRBV10-1 and TRBJ2-7; TRBD1 matches at 7 bases. CDR3 length: 16 residues. Per germline, CDR1 WNHNN and CDR2 SYGVQD (reference sequence). V dropped 5 bases and J dropped 2; count of bases not matched to a gene: 12. The CDR3 DNA reads TGCGCCAGCAGTTCCCTACATGGACAGGCGACCTACGAGCAGTACTTC. This translates into CASSSLHGQATYEQYF.

The V and J genes are TRBV30 and TRBJ2-3, with D tentatively TRBD1 (6 bases). The CDR3 extends over 15 amino acids. Germline CDR1 is GTSNPN and CDR2 is SVGIG (reference sequence). With 0 bases removed from V and 0 bases from J, the gap between germline ends came to 10 bases. The CDR3 spells CAWSVGALSTDTQYF. CDR3 DNA: TGTGCCTGGAGTGTGGGGGCACTTAGCACAGATACGCAGTATTTT.

V gene TRBV7-9 combines with J gene TRBJ2-2; the D is unclear. Deletions cut 5 bases from V and 3 bases from J, with 4 bases between. Germline lookup yields CDR1 SEHNR and CDR2 FQNEAQ (reference sequence). CDR3 length: 12 amino acids. This chain's CDR3 is CASSPYTGELFF. The CDR3 nucleotides read TGTGCCAGCAGCCCGTACACCGGGGAGCTGTTTTTT. The full variable domain, rest sourced from reference TRBV7-9 and TRBJ2-2, is DTGVSQNPRHKITKRGQNVTFRCDPISEHNRLYWYRQTLGQGPEFLTYFQNEAQLEKSRLLSDRFSAERPKGSFSTLEIQRTEQGDSAMYLCASSPYTGELFFGEGSRLTVL.

The V call is TRBV5-6, the J call TRBJ2-7; D unclear. V was pared by 0 bases and J by 4 bases, with 17 bases between. Germline CDR1 reads SGHDT; CDR2 reads YYEEEE. The CDR3 is 16 residues long. As DNA, the CDR3 is TGTGCCAGCAGCTTGGCCCTCGGTACTGCCTATTACGAGCAGTACTTC. Translation gives CASSLALGTAYYEQYF. The entire variable domain, with the rest obtained from reference TRBV5-6 and TRBJ2-7, is as follows: DAGVTQSPTHLIKTRGQQVTLRCSPKSGHDTVSWYQQALGQGPQFIFQYYEEEERQRGNFPDRFSGHQFPNYSSELNVNALLLGDSALYLCASSLALGTAYYEQYFGPGTRLTVT.

This clone has only a few counts. The chain uses TRBV6-1 and TRBJ1-1; possibly TRBD1 for D (5 bases). Germline V lookup: CDR1 MNHNS, CDR2 SASEGT. The CDR3 contains 15 residues. The V end was cut by 1 base, the J end by 4 bases, with 13 bases between. CDR3 sequence (DNA): TGTGCCAGCAGTGAAGAGGTTACGGGGGGCACTGAAGCTTTCTTT. Encoded protein: CASSEEVTGGTEAFF.

There are a few counts of this clone. This rearrangement joins TRBV30 to TRBJ1-1, with TRBD1 as a possible D gene (6 bases). CDR1 and CDR2 from the germline V gene are GTSNPN and SVGIG (reference sequence). This CDR3 has 14 amino acids. Deletions cut 4 bases from V and 0 bases from J, with 12 bases between. CDR3 region: CAWNLGQLNTEAFF. As DNA, the CDR3 is TGTGCCTGGAACTTGGGACAATTGAACACTGAAGCTTTCTTT.

There are a few counts of this clone. The chain's CDR3 is CASSDGGGGTDTQYF. In DNA form, the CDR3 reads TGTGCCAGCAGTGACGGCGGGGGAGGGACAGATACGCAGTATTTT. This sequence joins TRBV6-4 and TRBJ2-3; 7 nucleotides agree with TRBD2. The length of the CDR3 is 15 residues. The J segment lost 3 bases and the V segment lost 2 bases, leaving 5 bases of the junction unmatched. The germline V gene encodes CDR1 MRHNA and CDR2 SNTAGT.

This chain joins TRBV27 and TRBJ1-6, with 7 bases lining up with TRBD1. CDR1 is MNHEY, CDR2 SMNVEV, per germline (reference sequence). CDR3 size: 16 residues. Trimming took 6 bases from V and 5 from J; bases not matched to a gene: 10. DNA for the CDR3: TGTGCCAGCAGATCTATGGGGACAGAAAATAATTCACCCCTCCACTTT. Protein product: CASRSMGTENNSPLHF.

The V and J genes are TRBV2 and TRBJ1-4; weak D call: TRBD1 (5 bases). Trimming stripped 7 bases from V and 8 bases from J, with 20 bases between. CDR1 and CDR2 from the germline V gene are SNHLY and FYNNEI. The CDR3 consists of 15 residues. The DNA of the CDR3 is TGTGCCAGCACCATGGGGCATCCAAGTGGGGAAAAACTGTTTTTT. It yields the protein CASTMGHPSGEKLFF.

The chain employs TRBV18 and TRBJ2-1; a possible D gene is TRBD2 (6 bases). This CDR3 is 11 amino acids long. Trimming removed 3 bases at V and 9 bases at J, with 6 bases between. CDR1 is KGHSH and CDR2 is LQKENI in the germline V gene. CDR3 residues: CASSPGGEQFF. For the CDR3, the DNA is TGTGCCAGCTCACCGGGGGGTGAGCAGTTCTTC.

The V gene is TRBV6-5, the J gene TRBJ1-5, with 7 positions matching TRBD1. The CDR3 contains 15 residues. The V gene end was trimmed by 6 bases and the J gene end by 0 bases; junction bases not matched to a gene: 5. Germline lookup yields CDR1 MNHEY and CDR2 SVGAGI. Written as DNA, the CDR3 is TGTGCCAGCAGCCGACAGGGTAATAGCAATCAGCCCCAGCATTTT. Protein product: CASSRQGNSNQPQHF.

The chain couples TRBV27 to TRBJ1-2; 7 nucleotides match TRBD1. There are 15 residues in the CDR3. CDR1 and CDR2 (germline): MNHEY, SMNVEV (reference sequence). Trimming at V came to 5 bases and at J to 4 bases, leaving 10 bases not matched to a gene. As DNA, the CDR3 is TGTGCCAGCAGTACGACAGGGAACGTGGGCTATGGCTACACCTTC. This codes for CASSTTGNVGYGYTF.

This rearrangement joins TRBV27 to TRBJ1-1; 7 bases map to TRBD1. The CDR3 is 14 amino acids. Germline V gene sequence: CDR1 MNHEY, CDR2 SMNVEV (reference sequence). The V segment lost 8 bases and the J segment 2 bases; nucleotides outside the gene matches: 8. In DNA, the CDR3 is TGTGCCAGCCGCCGGGTAGGGGGCAACACTGAAGCTTTCTTT. It codes for CASRRVGGNTEAFF.

In DNA, the CDR3 is TGTGCCAGCAGTCCCGCCCCTAGCGGGGGTTACAATGAGCAGTTCTTC. It codes for CASSPAPSGGYNEQFF. V usage is TRBV27 and J usage is TRBJ2-1; 10 nucleotides align to TRBD2. Germline CDR1 and CDR2: MNHEY and SMNVEV (reference sequence). The CDR3 runs to 16 residues. V lost 5 bases and J lost 4; bases outside the gene matches: 8.

The V call is TRBV6-5, the J call TRBJ2-3; TRBD2 agrees at 8 bases. Germline trimming cut 2 bases from V and 3 bases from J; bases unmatched to any gene: 7. In germline, CDR1 is MNHEY, CDR2 SVGAGI. This CDR3 comprises 16 residues. This chain's CDR3 is CASSYDGGGLTDTQYF. The CDR3 nucleotides are TGTGCCAGCAGTTACGACGGCGGGGGGTTAACAGATACGCAGTATTTT.

The chain is built from TRBV7-9 and TRBJ1-2, with D possibly matching TRBD1 (5 bases). Per germline, CDR1 SEHNR and CDR2 FQNEAQ (reference sequence). CDR3 size: 13 residues. The V gene lost 10 bases and the J gene lost 4 bases, with 16 bases spanning the gap. CDR3 in amino acids: CATTGVRVYGYTF. In DNA, the CDR3 is TGTGCCACCACAGGTGTCCGCGTCTATGGCTACACCTTC.

CDR3: CASSEKAGGPDTQYF. The CDR3 region has the DNA TGTGCCAGCAGTGAAAAAGCGGGGGGCCCAGATACGCAGTATTTT. This chain links TRBV6-1 with TRBJ2-3, with TRBD2 matching 9 bases. The CDR3 is made up of 15 amino acids. V was clipped by 2 bases and J by 4 bases; unmatched bases: 4. Germline values: CDR1 MNHNS, CDR2 SASEGT.

The chain joins TRBV2 to TRBJ2-7; tentatively, D is TRBD2 (6 bases). This CDR3 has 16 amino acids. CDR1 is SNHLY, CDR2 FYNNEI, per germline. V gave up 7 bases and J gave up 4 bases, with 23 bases separating them. The CDR3 spells CASKVSSGEIGYEQYF. CDR3 bases: TGTGCCAGCAAGGTGTCTTCGGGGGAAATTGGGTACGAGCAGTACTTC.

This clone was seen just once. Other DNA sequences in this sample translate to the same CDR3. V gene TRBV5-4 combines with J gene TRBJ1-1; D is uncertain. Deletions cut 0 bases from V and 0 bases from J, with 6 bases between. Germline values: CDR1 SGHNT, CDR2 YYREEE (reference sequence). This CDR3 has 14 amino acids. The CDR3 loop reads CASSLGGLNTEAFF. For the CDR3, the DNA is TGTGCCAGCAGCTTGGGAGGCTTGAACACTGAAGCTTTCTTT.

The genes are TRBV2 and TRBJ1-5; D may be TRBD1 (5 bases). This CDR3 has 16 amino acids. V dropped 1 base and J dropped 0 bases, with 10 bases sitting between them. CDR1 and CDR2 from the germline V gene are SNHLY and FYNNEI. CDR3 amino acids: CASSEGTIYSNQPQHF. For the CDR3, the DNA is TGTGCCAGCAGTGAAGGGACAATCTATAGCAATCAGCCCCAGCATTTT.

The V and J genes are TRBV19 and TRBJ2-1, with 7 positions matching TRBD1. CDR1 and CDR2 from the germline V gene are LNHDA and SQIVND (reference sequence). CDR3 size: 13 residues. V was pared by 6 bases and J by 8 bases, with 7 bases of the junction left unmatched. As DNA, the CDR3 is TGTGCCAGTAGATCAAGGGGGCTGGATGAGCAGTTCTTC. Amino acids: CASRSRGLDEQFF. Looking up the rest from reference TRBV19 and TRBJ2-1 gives the full variable domain: DGGITQSPKYLFRKEGQNVTLSCEQNLNHDAMYWYRQDPGQGLRLIYYSQIVNDFQKGDIAEGYSVSREKKESFPLTVTSAQKNPTAFYLCASRSRGLDEQFFGPGTRLTVL.

The chain is built from TRBV5-4 and TRBJ1-1; D not resolved. CDR1 and CDR2 from the germline V gene are SGHNT and YYREEE (reference sequence). The germline V and J ends were trimmed by 1 base and 0 bases, with 7 bases remaining between them. This CDR3 spans 14 amino acids. The CDR3 loop reads CASSLSGLNTEAFF. In DNA form, the CDR3 reads TGTGCCAGCAGCTTGTCGGGTCTGAACACTGAAGCTTTCTTT.